This T cell receptor beta chain was identified in a study of CD4 T cells in relation to SARS-CoV-2 and coronaviruses. As regards this clone: Antigen: not known.

Regarding the study as a whole: Culture-expanded clones reflect memory recall rather than primary priming during culture.

Trimming stripped 1 base from V and 7 bases from J, with 6 bases between. CDR3 length: 12 amino acids. Before the COVID-19 pandemic, during about 2011-2019, CD4+ T cells were taken from unexposed donors. Naive and memory CD4+ T cell DNA was deep-sequenced without culture. Profiled with immunoSEQ multiplex PCR; TCRdb holds only in-frame clones, not every one. The sample lists some 70,000 clones, 80% to 95% occurring once. The specimen sequenced was naive CD4+ T cells from PBMCs. Described subset: naive CD4+ T cells isolated by negative enrichment. The chain recombines TRBV12-3 or TRBV12-4 with TRBJ2-3, with D uncertain. The clonotype was recovered from a human donor in good health. CDR3 sequence: CASSLVINTQYF. DNA for the CDR3: TGTGCCAGCAGTTTAGTTATCAATACGCAGTATTTT.